The 25 T cell receptor beta chains given below trace back to one sample, sequenced in a study of shared clonotypes between healthy human individuals. Assay used: immunoSEQ multiplex PCR; TCRdb lists only in-frame clones, some missing. The sample contains a few hundred thousand clones, under 80% of which appear only once. Source material: memory CD4+ T cells sorted from blood. Subset denoted: CD45RA-negative fraction. The receptors come from a man aged 30-40 years in good health.

This chain connects TRBV30 to TRBJ1-4; TRBD1 agrees at 7 bases. The V gene's germline CDR1 is GTSNPN and CDR2 SVGIG (reference sequence). The CDR3 length is 15 residues. V was pared by 1 base and J by 10 bases, with 12 bases of the junction left unmatched. The CDR3 nucleotides are TGTGCCTGGAGTGCAGAGACAGGGATGAGTGCAAAACTGTTTTTT. This translates into CAWSAETGMSAKLFF.

This clone has more than one count but fewer than ten. The chain carries TRBV11-2 and TRBJ1-3; 8 bases match TRBD1. V lost 6 bases to trimming and J lost 0 bases; unmatched junction nucleotides: 7. CDR3 length equals 16 residues. Per the germline V gene, CDR1 is SGHAT and CDR2 is FQNNGV. CDR3 amino acids: CASRQGGASSGNTIYF. For the CDR3, the DNA is TGTGCCAGCAGACAGGGGGGCGCAAGCTCTGGAAACACCATATATTTT.

The chain links TRBV10-3 to TRBJ2-3; 14 bases line up with TRBD2. This CDR3 has 20 amino acids. Trimming cost V 6 bases and J 0 bases; bases outside gene matches: 14. Looked up from germline, CDR1 is ENHRY and CDR2 is SYGVKD. CDR3: CAIRTHRLAGGPPSTDTQYF. CDR3 coding DNA: TGTGCCATCAGGACTCATAGACTAGCGGGAGGGCCCCCTAGCACAGATACGCAGTATTTT.

This clone was seen a handful of times. The V and J genes are TRBV5-5 and TRBJ2-7; maybe TRBD2 (5 bases). Germline V CDR1 and CDR2: SGHKS, YYEKEE (reference sequence). Trimming removed 2 bases at V and 3 bases at J, with 18 bases between. This CDR3 is built from 16 residues. This chain's CDR3 is CASSFATGMKNYEQYF. The CDR3 region has the DNA TGTGCCAGCAGCTTTGCGACCGGGATGAAGAACTACGAGCAGTACTTC.

This clone has at least ten counts. The chain couples TRBV6-1 to TRBJ1-2; a possible D gene is TRBD1 (6 bases). V dropped 10 bases and J dropped 4 bases, with 19 bases sitting between them. This CDR3 has 14 residues. Germline assignment: CDR1 MNHNS and CDR2 SASEGT. In nucleotides, the CDR3 is TGTGCCACCACAACAGGGATAACAAGCTATGGCTACACCTTC. It specifies CATTTGITSYGYTF.

The chain links TRBV28 to TRBJ2-7, with D perhaps assigned TRBD1 or TRBD2 (5 bases each). Per germline, CDR1 MDHEN and CDR2 SYDVKM. The CDR3 has 14 residues. V lost 1 base, J lost 7 bases, and 14 bases lay in between. The CDR3 reads CASSLSRGLREQYF. CDR3 DNA: TGTGCCAGCAGTTTATCTCGGGGCTTGAGGGAGCAGTACTTC.

The genes are TRBV7-3 and TRBJ2-1; D may be TRBD2 (5 bases). Germline CDR1 is SGHTA and CDR2 is FQGTGA. V was trimmed by 6 bases and J by 2 bases, leaving 14 bases between them. CDR3 length: 15 residues. The CDR3 sequence is CASSSSGPAYNEQFF. The CDR3 DNA sequence: TGTGCCAGCAGTTCCAGCGGCCCTGCCTACAATGAGCAGTTCTTC.

This clone has more than one count but fewer than ten. This chain joins TRBV5-1 and TRBJ2-7, with TRBD2 matching 10 bases. Germline V lookup: CDR1 SGHRS, CDR2 YFSETQ. This CDR3 comprises 20 residues. The trim removed 1 base at V and 0 bases at J, leaving 16 bases unmatched. CDR3 protein: CASSLRAGTSVPGRSYEQYF. CDR3 coding DNA: TGCGCCAGCAGCTTGAGGGCCGGGACTAGCGTTCCGGGGCGCTCCTACGAGCAGTACTTC. Full variable domain (outside the CDR3, taken from reference TRBV5-1 and TRBJ2-7): KAGVTQTPRYLIKTRGQQVTLSCSPISGHRSVSWYQQTPGQGLQFLFEYFSETQRNKGNFPGRFSGRQFSNSRSEMNVSTLELGDSALYLCASSLRAGTSVPGRSYEQYFGPGTRLTVT.

The gene calls are TRBV19 and TRBJ2-7; 11 bases are a match to TRBD2. There are 14 residues in the CDR3. CDR1 and CDR2 (germline): LNHDA, SQIVND (reference sequence). The V gene end was trimmed by 5 bases and the J gene end by 3 bases; junction bases not matched to a gene: 3. For the CDR3, the DNA is TGTGCCAGTAGTCGACTAGCGGGAAGCTACGAGCAGTACTTC. Translating gives CASSRLAGSYEQYF.

This clone was recorded once. This chain links TRBV9 with TRBJ1-2, with a tentative D call TRBD1 (5 bases). Looked up from germline, CDR1 is SGDLS and CDR2 is YYNGEE. The CDR3 covers 15 residues. The germline V and J ends were trimmed by 4 bases and 0 bases, with 13 bases remaining between them. CDR3 sequence (DNA): TGTGCCAGCAGCCCAGACAGCACAACTAACTATGGCTACACCTTC. Residues: CASSPDSTTNYGYTF.

CDR3 in amino acids: CASSIFGRTGRTEAFF. As DNA, the CDR3 is TGTGCCAGTAGTATTTTTGGTCGGACAGGGCGAACTGAAGCTTTCTTT. The chain uses TRBV19 and TRBJ1-1; 8 bases are a match to TRBD1. Trimming removed 3 bases from V and 5 bases from J; junction bases left unmatched: 11. The CDR3 is 16 residues long. Germline assignment: CDR1 LNHDA and CDR2 SQIVND (reference sequence).

This rearrangement joins TRBV28 to TRBJ1-5, with 11 bases matching TRBD1. There are 19 residues in the CDR3. V lost 5 bases and J lost 3; bases outside the gene matches: 15. In germline, CDR1 is MDHEN, CDR2 SYDVKM. The CDR3 DNA reads TGTGCCAGCAGTCCCAGTTCGCGGGACAGGGGGTATTACAATCAGCCCCAGCATTTT. Its translation: CASSPSSRDRGYYNQPQHF.

The chain couples TRBV11-2 to TRBJ2-7; no clear D. Germline lookup yields CDR1 SGHAT and CDR2 FQNNGV. This CDR3 is 14 amino acids long. V was clipped by 1 base and J by 3 bases, with 10 bases between them. The CDR3 sequence: CASSLAIRLYEQYF. In DNA form, the CDR3 reads TGTGCCAGCAGCTTAGCAATCAGACTCTACGAGCAGTACTTC.

This sequence joins TRBV5-1 and TRBJ2-1; TRBD2 is a possible D gene (6 bases). Deletions cut 6 bases from V and 2 bases from J, with 30 bases between. The CDR3 is made up of 20 amino acids. In germline, CDR1 is SGHRS, CDR2 YFSETQ. For the CDR3, the DNA is TGCGCCAGCACTGGACTATTCCGGGACTCTAACCGAAGACCCTACAATGAGCAGTTCTTC. Translating it yields CASTGLFRDSNRRPYNEQFF.

The chain uses TRBV28 and TRBJ2-7; D not resolved. The ends were cut back, 6 bases at V and 3 bases at J, with 9 bases in the middle. The CDR3 spans 12 residues. Germline V gene data show CDR1 as MDHEN and CDR2 as SYDVKM. CDR3 amino acids: CASRAAGYEQYF. The DNA of the CDR3 is TGTGCCAGCAGAGCTGCCGGCTACGAGCAGTACTTC. Variable domain in full (rest from reference TRBV28 and TRBJ2-7): DVKVTQSSRYLVKRTGEKVFLECVQDMDHENMFWYRQDPGLGLRLIYFSYDVKMKEKGDIPEGYSVSREKKERFSLILESASTNQTSMYLCASRAAGYEQYFGPGTRLTVT.

This chain connects TRBV5-1 to TRBJ2-7; 7 bases map to TRBD1. V lost 4 bases and J lost 2; bases outside the gene matches: 6. CDR1 is SGHRS and CDR2 is YFSETQ in the germline V gene. The CDR3 contains 14 residues. CDR3 region: CASSPDRNPYEQYF. CDR3 bases: TGCGCCAGCAGCCCGGACAGGAACCCCTACGAGCAGTACTTC.

The chain recombines TRBV7-9 with TRBJ2-7; no clear D. Germline V lookup: CDR1 SEHNR, CDR2 FQNEAQ (reference sequence). This CDR3 comprises 12 residues. Trimming removed 6 bases at V and 2 bases at J, with 8 bases between. Here the CDR3 reads CASSLTPYEQYF. CDR3 coding DNA: TGTGCCAGCAGTTTAACTCCCTACGAGCAGTACTTC.

The chain combines TRBV27 with TRBJ2-3; 10 positions agree with TRBD2. The CDR3 has 15 amino acids. The J segment lost 3 bases and the V segment lost 6 bases, leaving 6 bases of the junction unmatched. Per the germline V gene, CDR1 is MNHEY and CDR2 is SMNVEV (reference sequence). The CDR3 reads CASRLTSGATDTQYF. The CDR3 DNA follows: TGTGCCAGCAGACTTACTAGCGGGGCGACAGATACGCAGTATTTT.

This clone has just a few counts. This chain joins TRBV2 and TRBJ1-1, with 7 positions matching TRBD1. J was trimmed by 6 bases and V by 0 bases; bases with no gene match: 1. The length of the CDR3 is 13 residues. The germline V gene has CDR1 SNHLY and CDR2 FYNNEI. CDR3 protein: CASSEAQGAEAFF. The CDR3 bases are TGTGCCAGCAGTGAAGCGCAGGGGGCTGAAGCTTTCTTT.

J is TRBJ1-4 and V is TRBV5-1; D is unclear. This CDR3 contains 16 residues. The germline V and J ends were trimmed by 0 bases and 4 bases, with 13 bases remaining between them. Germline V gene lookup returns CDR1 SGHRS and CDR2 YFSETQ. For the CDR3, the DNA is TGCGCCAGCAGCTTGGATTCGCCCACCTATAATGAAAAACTGTTTTTT. As protein: CASSLDSPTYNEKLFF.

This clone appeared once. The V gene is TRBV14, the J gene TRBJ2-3; unclear D gene. This CDR3 is 14 amino acids long. Germline values: CDR1 SGHDN, CDR2 FVKESK. V dropped 1 base and J dropped 0 bases, with 5 bases sitting between them. This chain's CDR3 is CASSQVGSTDTQYF. The CDR3, as DNA: TGTGCCAGCAGCCAAGTAGGGAGCACAGATACGCAGTATTTT. The full variable domain, completed using reference TRBV14 and TRBJ2-3, is EAGVTQFPSHSVIEKGQTVTLRCDPISGHDNLYWYRRVMGKEIKFLLHFVKESKQDESGMPNNRFLAERTGGTYSTLKVQPAELEDSGVYFCASSQVGSTDTQYFGPGTRLTVL.

The V and J genes are TRBV29-1 and TRBJ2-1; the D call may be TRBD1 or TRBD2 (7 bases each). CDR1 is SQVTM, CDR2 ANQGSEA, per germline. Trimming cost V 3 bases and J 6 bases, with 9 bases left between them. This CDR3 is built from 12 residues. The CDR3 spells CSVDRGGNEQFF. The CDR3 DNA sequence: TGCAGCGTTGACAGGGGGGGCAATGAGCAGTTCTTC.

This chain joins TRBV11-2 and TRBJ2-1, with TRBD2 matching over 13 bases. Per germline, CDR1 SGHAT and CDR2 FQNNGV. V gave up 4 bases and J gave up 5 bases; unmatched junction bases: 5. The CDR3 spans 16 residues. The CDR3 spells CASSSAGLAGNNEQFF. CDR3 DNA sequence: TGTGCCAGCAGCTCGGCGGGACTAGCGGGGAACAATGAGCAGTTCTTC.

The V and J genes are TRBV4-3 and TRBJ2-1; 14 positions agree with TRBD2. The V gene's germline CDR1 is LGHNA and CDR2 YSLEER. J lost 7 bases, V lost 4 bases, and 12 bases had no gene match. CDR3 length: 18 residues. The CDR3 DNA is TGCGCCAGCAGCCGAAACGAAGGAGGACTAGCGGGAGGAAATGAGCAGTTCTTC. Translation gives CASSRNEGGLAGGNEQFF.

The chain joins TRBV15 to TRBJ1-4; the D gene is possibly TRBD1 (6 bases). CDR1 and CDR2 from the germline V gene are LNHNV and YYDKDF (reference sequence). The CDR3 is 16 amino acids. V gave up 0 bases and J gave up 8 bases, with 16 bases separating them. In nucleotides, the CDR3 is TGTGCCACCAGCAGAGATCGGAGGGGGAGGTGGGAAAAACTGTTTTTT. This codes for CATSRDRRGRWEKLFF.